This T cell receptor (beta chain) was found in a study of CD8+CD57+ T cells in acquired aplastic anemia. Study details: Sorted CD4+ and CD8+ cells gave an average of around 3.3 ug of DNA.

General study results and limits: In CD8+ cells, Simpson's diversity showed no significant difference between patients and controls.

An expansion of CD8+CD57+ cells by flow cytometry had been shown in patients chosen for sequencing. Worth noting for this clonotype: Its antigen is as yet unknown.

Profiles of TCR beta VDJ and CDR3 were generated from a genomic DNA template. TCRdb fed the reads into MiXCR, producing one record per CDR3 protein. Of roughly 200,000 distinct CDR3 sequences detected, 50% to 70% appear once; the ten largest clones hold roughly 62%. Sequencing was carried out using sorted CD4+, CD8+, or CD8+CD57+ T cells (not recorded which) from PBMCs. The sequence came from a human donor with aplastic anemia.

CDR3 residues: CASSWSADFTF. The CDR3 DNA reads TGTGCCAGTAGTTGGAGCGCGGATTTCACCTTC. The J gene is TRBJ1-2, the V gene TRBV19; D is undetermined. V was cut by 5 bases and J by 13 bases, with 14 bases left in between. The CDR3 is 11 amino acids. The germline V gene encodes CDR1 LNHDA and CDR2 SQIVND (reference sequence).